This T cell receptor beta chain appears in the sequencing data of a study of cytomegalovirus exposure and HLA in healthy donors. V lost 5 bases, J lost 6 bases, and 17 bases lay in between. Looked up from germline, CDR1 is SEHNR and CDR2 is FQNEAQ (reference sequence). The CDR3 length is 14 residues. Note on this clone: Antigen specificity is unknown.

PCR primers comprised 60 Vbeta and 13 Jbeta primers. TCRdb's copy holds only in-frame clones and misses some; the assay was immunoSEQ multiplex PCR. The data contain some 90,000 clones, 81% of them seen just once; the ten biggest clones take up approximately 10%. Study-wide results and caveats: Available immune exposure information covered CMV serostatus only. The likely origin of a cluster of highly shared sequence variants was a sequencing artifact.

The sequenced sample was PBMCs. This receptor was obtained from a human donor in good health. The chain links TRBV7-9 to TRBJ2-7; weak D call: TRBD2 (6 bases). The CDR3 DNA reads TGTGCCAGCAGCCGGGGACTGGAAACTAGCGAGCAGTACTTC. Residues: CASSRGLETSEQYF. Using reference TRBV7-9 and TRBJ2-7 for the parts outside the CDR3, the full variable domain is DTGVSQNPRHKITKRGQNVTFRCDPISEHNRLYWYRQTLGQGPEFLTYFQNEAQLEKSRLLSDRFSAERPKGSFSTLEIQRTEQGDSAMYLCASSRGLETSEQYFGPGTRLTVT.